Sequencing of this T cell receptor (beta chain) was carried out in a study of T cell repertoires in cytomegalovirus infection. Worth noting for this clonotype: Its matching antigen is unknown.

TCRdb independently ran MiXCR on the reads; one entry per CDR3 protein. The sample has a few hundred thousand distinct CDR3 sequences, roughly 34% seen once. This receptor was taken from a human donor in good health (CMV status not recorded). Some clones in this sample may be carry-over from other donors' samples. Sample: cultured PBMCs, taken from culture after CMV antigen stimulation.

The DNA for the CDR3 is TGCAGTGCTAGAGACCCTCTCGCGGGAGGGGAGTGGGAGACCCAGTACTTC. Amino acids: CSARDPLAGGEWETQYF. The rearrangement joins TRBV20-1 to TRBJ2-5, with 9 bases fitting TRBD2. Germline-derived CDR1 and CDR2 are DFQATT and SNEGSKA (reference sequence). The CDR3 is made up of 17 amino acids. The J segment lost 5 bases and the V segment lost 0 bases, leaving 13 bases of the junction unmatched.